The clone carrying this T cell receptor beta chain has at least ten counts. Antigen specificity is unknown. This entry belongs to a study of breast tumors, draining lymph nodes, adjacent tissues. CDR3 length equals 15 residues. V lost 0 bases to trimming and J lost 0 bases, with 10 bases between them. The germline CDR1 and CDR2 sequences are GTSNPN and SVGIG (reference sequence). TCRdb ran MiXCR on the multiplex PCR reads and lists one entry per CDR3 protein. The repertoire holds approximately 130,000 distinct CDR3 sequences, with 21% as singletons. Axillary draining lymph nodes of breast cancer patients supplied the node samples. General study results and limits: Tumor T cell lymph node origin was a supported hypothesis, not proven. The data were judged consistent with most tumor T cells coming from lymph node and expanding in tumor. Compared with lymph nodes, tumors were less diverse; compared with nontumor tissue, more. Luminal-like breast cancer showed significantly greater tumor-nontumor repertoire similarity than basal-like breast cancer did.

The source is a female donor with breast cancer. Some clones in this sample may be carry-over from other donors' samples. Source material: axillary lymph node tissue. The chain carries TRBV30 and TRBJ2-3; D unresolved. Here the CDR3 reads CAWSVLGTSTDTQYF. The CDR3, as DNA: TGTGCCTGGAGTGTACTTGGAACTAGCACAGATACGCAGTATTTT.